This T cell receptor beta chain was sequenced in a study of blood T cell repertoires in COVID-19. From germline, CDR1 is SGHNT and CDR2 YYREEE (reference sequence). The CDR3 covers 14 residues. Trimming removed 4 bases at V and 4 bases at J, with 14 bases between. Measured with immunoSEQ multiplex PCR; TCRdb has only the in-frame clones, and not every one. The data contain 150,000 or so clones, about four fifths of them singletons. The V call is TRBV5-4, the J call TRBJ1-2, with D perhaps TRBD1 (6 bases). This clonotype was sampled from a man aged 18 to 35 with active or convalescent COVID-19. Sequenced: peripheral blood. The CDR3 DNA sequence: TGTGCCAGCAGCCAGCTCCAGGGGTCCTATGGCTACACCTTC. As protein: CASSQLQGSYGYTF.